The TCR beta chain described here comes from a study of radiation and T cells in renal cell carcinoma. About the research overall: Nephrectomy followed 15 Gy stereotactic body radiation by 4 weeks.

Time point described: baseline pretreatment blood. The treatment denotes: 15 Gy SBRT to primary tumor, nephrectomy 4 weeks later. Radiation-treated patients gave blood at baseline, week 2 and week 4. This renal cell carcinoma was of the clear cell type. The CDR3 is made up of 13 amino acids. V lost 2 bases to trimming and J lost 9 bases, with 11 bases between them. The germline V gene encodes CDR1 SNHLY and CDR2 FYNNEI. Repertoires were generated with immunoSEQ multiplex PCR, while TCRdb's copy carries only in-frame clones and drops some. The profile shows 100,000 or so clones, 75% to 90% of them singletons. Study observations and caveats: Top tumor clonotypes rose in blood 2 weeks post-radiation, then contracted.

This clone was found once. Antigen unknown. This TCR came from a man between 45 and 60 years old with renal cell carcinoma. This sequence joins TRBV2 and TRBJ2-1; D uncertain. The sequences come from blood, collected from a patient whose treatment included radiotherapy and nephrectomy. In DNA form, the CDR3 reads TGTGCCAGCAGTGAAACCCCCCCGGGTGAGCAGTTCTTC. It translates to CASSETPPGEQFF.